Listed below are T cell receptor beta chains from one sample, sequenced in a study of CD8 T cells in ankylosing spondylitis. TCRdb ran MiXCR on the 5' RACE reads and lists one entry per CDR3 protein. The sample holds around 770,000 distinct CDR3 sequences, 12% seen once. The sample taken for sequencing was blood, either unsorted or a sorted T cell fraction (not recorded which). The receptors originated from a male donor with ankylosing spondylitis. Each CDR3 is given with its conserved first and last residue. The D gene is left open where the match is weak. The size field is filled for only some rows; it gives once, few, many or a size class.

V	J	D	size	CDR3	DNA
TRBV28	TRBJ2-2	-	-	CASRPQRTGELFF	TGTGCCAGCAGACCCCAGAGGACCGGGGAGCTGTTTTTT
TRBV7-9	TRBJ1-2	-	-	CASSLGARSWSGYTF	TGTGCCAGCAGCTTAGGTGCCCGCTCTTGGAGTGGCTACACCTTC
TRBV5-1	TRBJ2-5	TRBD2	-	CASSPSLSGGTFETQYF	TGCGCCAGCAGCCCTTCTCTGAGCGGGGGGACGTTTGAGACCCAGTACTTC
TRBV27	TRBJ1-2	-	-	CASSLWGPSAYTF	TGTGCCAGCAGTTTATGGGGCCCCTCGGCCTACACCTTC
TRBV12-3/TRBV12-4	TRBJ1-2	-	-	CASGEGTHQGYTF	TGTGCCAGCGGTGAAGGGACCCACCAAGGCTACACCTTC
TRBV6-2/TRBV6-3	TRBJ1-1	-	-	CASSFPPGHPNTEAFF	TGTGCCAGCAGCTTTCCCCCGGGACACCCAAACACTGAAGCTTTCTTT
TRBV4-2	TRBJ1-6	-	-	CASSPTASDSPLHF	TGTGCCAGCAGCCCTACGGCCAGCGATTCACCCCTCCACTTT
TRBV25-1	TRBJ1-4	TRBD1	-	CASRSGQGVNEKLFF	TGTGCCAGCAGGTCGGGACAGGGCGTTAATGAAAAACTGTTTTTT
TRBV20-1	TRBJ2-2	-	-	CSASLRLNTGELFF	TGCAGTGCTAGTCTCAGACTGAACACCGGGGAGCTGTTTTTT
TRBV20-1	TRBJ2-3	-	-	CTLRKDGTDTQYF	TGCACCCTTAGGAAGGACGGCACAGATACGCAGTATTTT
TRBV18	TRBJ1-1	TRBD1	-	CASSPNSPGTGSGEREAFF	TGTGCCAGCTCACCAAATTCACCCGGGACAGGGAGTGGGGAGCGCGAAGCTTTCTTT
TRBV20-1	TRBJ2-3	TRBD1	many	CSARDRDRTQYF	TGCAGTGCTAGAGACCGGGACAGGACGCAGTATTTT
TRBV7-2	TRBJ1-1	-	many	CASSPRTGTTEAFF	TGTGCCAGCAGCCCGCGGACGGGAACCACTGAAGCTTTCTTT
TRBV20-1	TRBJ2-3	TRBD2	few	CSAWISGGGGGRPDTQYF	TGCAGTGCTTGGATTAGCGGGGGGGGCGGAGGTCGCCCAGATACGCAGTATTTT
TRBV7-2	TRBJ2-7	TRBD1	-	CASSFRTGYEQYF	TGTGCCAGCAGCTTTCGGACAGGGTACGAGCAGTACTTC
TRBV28	TRBJ1-5	TRBD1	-	CASENGQGSQPQHF	TGTGCCAGCGAAAACGGACAGGGGAGTCAGCCCCAGCATTTT
TRBV7-2	TRBJ2-5	-	few	CASSLYGLQETQYF	TGTGCCAGCAGCTTATATGGACTACAAGAGACCCAGTACTTC
TRBV20-1	TRBJ2-3	-	-	CSGSLPTDTQYF	TGCAGTGGCTCTCTTCCCACAGATACGCAGTATTTT
TRBV6-6	TRBJ2-7	-	-	CASSNLLYEQYF	TGTGCCAGCAGCAACCTTTTGTACGAGCAGTACTTC
TRBV6-2/TRBV6-3	TRBJ1-1	-	-	CASRTDIYTEAFF	TGTGCCAGCAGAACCGACATTTACACTGAAGCTTTCTTT
TRBV12-3/TRBV12-4	TRBJ1-2	-	-	CASSLMVNYGYTF	TGTGCCAGCAGTTTAATGGTCAACTATGGCTACACCTTC
TRBV20-1	TRBJ2-5	-	many	CSAREWETQYF	TGCAGTGCTAGAGAGTGGGAGACCCAGTACTTC
TRBV6-2/TRBV6-3	TRBJ1-1	-	-	CASSYYLGTMNTEAFF	TGTGCCAGCAGTTACTACCTCGGTACTATGAACACTGAAGCTTTCTTT
TRBV7-3	TRBJ2-3	TRBD1	-	CASSLTGQGTDTQYF	TGTGCCAGCAGCTTAACGGGACAGGGAACAGATACGCAGTATTTT
TRBV24-1	TRBJ2-3	-	-	CATSEGWADTQYF	TGTGCCACCAGTGAAGGGTGGGCAGATACGCAGTATTTT
TRBV7-3	TRBJ2-5	-	few	CASSPGGGRKTQYF	TGTGCCAGCAGCCCCGGGGGCGGAAGGAAGACCCAGTACTTC
TRBV3-1	TRBJ2-3	-	-	CASSQALVGEKYF	TGTGCCAGCAGCCAAGCGTTGGTGGGGGAGAAGTATTTT
TRBV18	TRBJ1-3	-	few	CASFQGAGNTIYF	TGTGCCAGCTTCCAGGGTGCTGGAAACACCATATATTTT
TRBV21-1	TRBJ2-3	-	many	CASSKVGGRYF	TGTGCCAGCAGCAAAGTTGGCGGGAGGTATTTT
TRBV12-3/TRBV12-4	TRBJ1-1	TRBD1	-	CASSSGGATEAFF	TGTGCCAGCAGTTCAGGGGGGGCCACTGAAGCTTTCTTT
TRBV20-1	TRBJ2-7	-	few	CSATPSQSYEQYF	TGCAGTGCCACCCCCAGCCAATCCTACGAGCAGTACTTC
TRBV20-1	TRBJ2-5	-	few	CSARVWAEETQYF	TGCAGTGCTAGAGTATGGGCAGAAGAGACCCAGTACTTC
TRBV7-2	TRBJ1-1	TRBD1	-	CASVPGTGYGTEAFF	TGTGCCAGCGTGCCCGGGACAGGGTATGGCACTGAAGCTTTCTTT
TRBV28	TRBJ2-2	TRBD1	many	CASSLDHWGQGTGELFF	TGTGCCAGCAGTTTAGACCACTGGGGACAGGGGACCGGGGAGCTGTTTTTT
TRBV29-1	TRBJ2-3	-	-	CSVEWGPGTDTQYF	TGCAGCGTTGAGTGGGGGCCTGGCACAGATACGCAGTATTTT
TRBV20-1	TRBJ2-2	TRBD1	many	CSARDLGQEPGELFF	TGCAGTGCTAGAGACCTGGGACAGGAACCCGGGGAGCTGTTTTTT
TRBV5-1	TRBJ2-7	TRBD2	many	CASSPGLAGGTYEQYF	TGCGCCAGCAGCCCTGGACTAGCGGGAGGAACCTACGAGCAGTACTTC
TRBV9	TRBJ1-1	-	few	CASSADTNGAEAFF	TGTGCCAGCAGCGCGGACACGAACGGCGCTGAAGCTTTCTTT
TRBV11-2	TRBJ1-6	-	-	CASSSLTLRSPLHF	TGTGCCAGCAGCTCCCTGACACTAAGGTCACCCCTCCACTTT
TRBV6-1	TRBJ1-6	-	-	CASSRELYNSTLHF	TGTGCCAGCAGTAGGGAGCTCTATAATTCAACCCTCCACTTT
TRBV10-1	TRBJ2-7	-	few	CASSEGPTYEQYF	TGCGCCAGCAGTGAAGGCCCTACCTACGAGCAGTACTTC
TRBV7-8	TRBJ1-1	-	-	CASSLGVGLEAFF	TGTGCCAGCAGCTTAGGAGTAGGTCTCGAAGCTTTCTTT
TRBV2	TRBJ1-5	-	-	CASRGSGAQPQHF	TGTGCCAGCAGAGGTTCAGGGGCTCAGCCCCAGCATTTT
TRBV7-2	TRBJ1-2	TRBD1	-	CASSFNRGGGYTF	TGTGCCAGCAGCTTTAACAGGGGAGGGGGCTACACCTTC
TRBV4-3	TRBJ1-2	-	-	CASRKAGTNYGYTF	TGCGCCAGCAGAAAAGCGGGGACGAACTATGGCTACACCTTC
TRBV20-1	TRBJ2-7	-	-	CSAIDYLREQYF	TGCAGTGCCATTGACTATTTAAGGGAGCAGTACTTC
TRBV5-1	TRBJ2-5	TRBD1	many	CASSRGTGEETQYF	TGCGCCAGCAGCCGGGGGACAGGGGAAGAGACCCAGTACTTC
TRBV20-1	TRBJ1-3	TRBD1	-	CSAWTGRENTIYF	TGCAGTGCTTGGACAGGGCGAGAAAACACCATATATTTT
TRBV27	TRBJ1-2	-	few	CASRTGLGGYTF	TGTGCCAGCAGGACTGGATTGGGTGGCTACACCTTC
TRBV5-5	TRBJ2-2	-	few	CASSPLHPGEDHGELFF	TGTGCCAGCAGCCCCCTACATCCAGGGGAGGATCACGGGGAGCTGTTTTTT
TRBV3-1	TRBJ2-4	-	-	CASSQAGLAKNIQYF	TGTGCCAGCAGCCAAGCAGGGTTAGCCAAAAACATTCAGTACTTC
TRBV18	TRBJ1-1	TRBD1	-	CASSPRGSSNTEAFF	TGTGCCAGCTCACCCAGGGGGTCGTCGAACACTGAAGCTTTCTTT